This TCR beta chain comes out of a study of graft-versus-host responses after intestinal transplantation. Study background: Recipients received multivisceral, liver-intestinal, or isolated intestinal transplants. Anti-thymocyte globulin induction preceded roughly 3 years of tacrolimus and steroid maintenance in all recipients. Study-level findings and limits: Individuals who had graft-donor T cell macrochimerism had allografts that showed high graft-versus-host to host-versus-graft clonal ratios.

Responders (roughly 200,000, CFSE-labeled) met roughly 200,000 stimulators that were irradiated and violet-dye-labeled. Post-reaction sorting isolated proliferating CFSE-low CD3+CD4+ and CD3+CD8+ responders. This table comes from immunoSEQ multiplex PCR, and its TCRdb copy is limited to in-frame clones, with some not included. In the table there are over 2,000 clones, 29% of which are singletons. Germline-derived CDR1 and CDR2 are SEHNR and FQNEAQ (reference sequence). The CDR3 has 16 residues. Trimming removed 4 bases at V and 1 base at J, with 15 bases between. Sample: alloreactive CD8+ T cells from a mixed lymphocyte reaction culture, taken before transplantation. Subset described: CFSE-low proliferating T cells sorted from roughly six-day pre-transplant mixed lymphocyte reaction (GvH or HvG direction). The receptor's source is a human patient who was an organ donor for intestinal transplantation. The chain combines TRBV7-9 with TRBJ2-3; a possible D gene is TRBD1 (5 bases). The chain's CDR3 is CASSSNAGWGTDTQYF. The CDR3 DNA reads as TGTGCCAGCAGCTCCAACGCAGGGTGGGGCACAGATACGCAGTATTTT.